This T cell receptor beta chain originates from a study of blood T cell repertoires in COVID-19. Germline V CDR1 and CDR2: SQVTM, ANQGSEA. Trimming removed 0 bases from V and 2 bases from J; junction bases left unmatched: 3. The CDR3 length is 14 residues. Assay used: immunoSEQ multiplex PCR; TCRdb lists only in-frame clones, some missing. The sample yields tens of thousands of clones, approximately 91% seen once. As for this clone: Other DNA sequences in this specimen translate into the identical CDR3.

Material for sequencing was peripheral blood. The clonotype was recovered from a man between 60 and 75 years old with active COVID-19. V usage is TRBV29-1 and J usage is TRBJ1-1; 7 bases line up with TRBD1. The CDR3 sequence: CSVEDWDRNTEAFF. Here the CDR3 DNA reads TGCAGCGTTGAAGATTGGGACAGAAACACTGAAGCTTTCTTT.